The 17 T cell receptor beta chains below all came from one sample that was sequenced in a study of CD8 T cells in acute hepatitis C reinfection. As to time point: naive CD8 control sorted from an acute-time-point sample. Clones were sequenced by immunoSEQ multiplex PCR, and TCRdb holds only the in-frame ones, with some missing. The data contain 30,000 to 45,000 clones, 70% to 90% of them seen just once; the ten biggest clones take up over 9.5%. Material for sequencing was naive CD8+ T cells from PBMCs. These receptor sequences come from a woman between 18 and 29 years old who spontaneously cleared hepatitis C infection.

V and J are TRBV6-5 and TRBJ1-4; D not certain. Germline V gene sequence: CDR1 MNHEY, CDR2 SVGAGI. Trimming left V 2 bases short and J 7 bases short, with 8 bases between. This CDR3 has 13 amino acids. The CDR3 DNA follows: TGTGCCAGCAGTTACGATGGAGGTGAAAAACTGTTTTTT. It encodes CASSYDGGEKLFF.

The rearrangement uses TRBV6-7 and TRBJ2-2, with D unclear. TRBV6-7 is treated as an ORF (open reading frame) with a function not yet certain. The V and J ends lost 5 bases and 6 bases respectively, with 13 bases between them. This CDR3 is 14 amino acids long. The CDR3 protein is CASSPFSRAGELFF. CDR3 coding DNA: TGTGCCAGCAGTCCCTTTTCGCGCGCCGGGGAGCTGTTTTTT.

The chain is built from TRBV6-1 and TRBJ2-1; D possibly corresponds to TRBD2 (5 bases). CDR3 length equals 14 residues. The V end was cut by 0 bases, the J end by 5 bases, with 8 bases between. Looked up from germline, CDR1 is MNHNS and CDR2 is SASEGT. The CDR3 DNA is TGTGCCAGCAGTGAAGCGACTATCCACAATGAGCAGTTCTTC. Its translation: CASSEATIHNEQFF.

This chain links TRBV29-1 with TRBJ2-7, with D perhaps being TRBD1 or TRBD2 (7 bases each). The V gene lost 7 bases and the J gene lost 5 bases, with 18 bases spanning the gap. The germline CDR1 and CDR2 sequences are SQVTM and ANQGSEA. This CDR3 has 13 residues. The CDR3 here is CSGGGYGTDEQYF. CDR3 DNA sequence: TGCAGCGGGGGGGGTTACGGGACAGACGAGCAGTACTTC.

This clone appeared a few times. The rearrangement joins TRBV7-9 to TRBJ2-7; D is unresolved. Trimming removed 4 bases at V and 0 bases at J, with 4 bases between. Germline-derived CDR1 and CDR2 are SEHNR and FQNEAQ (reference sequence). This CDR3 has 12 residues. CDR3 DNA: TGTGCCAGCAGCTCTAGCTCCTACGAGCAGTACTTC. Translation: CASSSSSYEQYF. The full variable domain, rest sourced from reference TRBV7-9 and TRBJ2-7, is DTGVSQNPRHKITKRGQNVTFRCDPISEHNRLYWYRQTLGQGPEFLTYFQNEAQLEKSRLLSDRFSAERPKGSFSTLEIQRTEQGDSAMYLCASSSSSYEQYFGPGTRLTVT.

The chain couples TRBV4-2 to TRBJ2-2; D might be TRBD2 (6 bases). The CDR3 extends over 17 amino acids. Germline V gene data show CDR1 as LGHNA and CDR2 as YNFKEQ. The V end lost 3 bases, the J end lost 5 bases, and 19 bases lay between the germline ends. CDR3 nucleotide sequence: TGTGCCAGCAGCCAGGGGGTTGGGGGGAGAGTGACCGGGGAGCTGTTTTTT. Its protein product is CASSQGVGGRVTGELFF.

Written as DNA, the CDR3 is TGTGCCAGCAGTTTCCAGACAGGGTTGAACACTGAAGCTTTCTTT. Protein: CASSFQTGLNTEAFF. The chain employs TRBV27 and TRBJ1-1; 7 nucleotides match TRBD1. Germline V CDR1 and CDR2: MNHEY, SMNVEV (reference sequence). The CDR3 length is 15 residues. Trimming cost V 3 bases and J 0 bases; bases outside gene matches: 4.

The V call is TRBV15, the J call TRBJ1-6, with D possibly matching TRBD1 (5 bases). Germline assignment: CDR1 LNHNV and CDR2 YYDKDF (reference sequence). V gave up 2 bases and J gave up 13 bases, with 12 bases separating them. The length of the CDR3 is 13 residues. The CDR3 spells CATSRLLGTPLHF. The CDR3 nucleotides are TGTGCCACCAGCAGATTACTCGGGACTCCCCTCCACTTT.

CDR3 sequence reads: CATSSTPGQQNTEAFF. In DNA, the CDR3 is TGTGCCACCAGCAGTACACCGGGACAACAAAACACTGAAGCTTTCTTT. The chain has TRBV15 and TRBJ1-1; a weak D match, TRBD1 (6 bases). Trimming left V 3 bases short and J 2 bases short, with 16 bases between. The germline CDR1 and CDR2 sequences are LNHNV and YYDKDF (reference sequence). This CDR3 region has 16 residues.

V gene TRBV7-9 combines with J gene TRBJ2-3; D unclear. The CDR3 has 11 amino acids. Between the trimmed V and J ends, which lost 3 bases and 3 bases, there was a span of 1 base. Germline CDR1 is SEHNR and CDR2 is FQNEAQ (reference sequence). Here the CDR3 reads CASSFTDTQYF. Here the CDR3 DNA reads TGTGCCAGCAGCTTTACAGATACGCAGTATTTT.

The chain recombines TRBV7-9 with TRBJ2-1, with 15 bases aligning to TRBD2. CDR1 and CDR2 (germline): SEHNR, FQNEAQ (reference sequence). This CDR3 is built from 16 residues. Trimming took 11 bases from V and 3 from J; bases not matched to a gene: 8. CDR3 DNA: TGTGCCGCCGAAGGACTAGCGGGAGGGTACTACAATGAGCAGTTCTTC. Translation: CAAEGLAGGYYNEQFF.

In this sample, this clone turned up a few times. The V and J genes are TRBV13 and TRBJ1-5; 9 bases map to TRBD1. CDR1 PRHDT and CDR2 FYEKMQ come from the germline V gene (reference sequence). The CDR3 has 16 residues. J was trimmed by 2 bases and V by 0 bases; bases with no gene match: 2. CDR3 protein: CASSLGGQGGNQPQHF. CDR3 nucleotides: TGTGCCAGCAGCTTAGGGGGACAGGGCGGCAATCAGCCCCAGCATTTT.

With regard to this clone: One end of the junction is discordant with germline, which a read error may explain. V is TRBV6-1 and J is TRBJ2-5; either TRBD1 or TRBD2 may fit D (5 bases each). The CDR3 is 19 residues long. Germline V gene sequence: CDR1 MNHNS, CDR2 SASEGT. CDR3 DNA: TGTGCCAGCAGCGAAGAACGGGTCACCGGGACGTTGAACCAAGAGACCCAGTACTTC. The encoded protein is CASSEERVTGTLNQETQYF.

This chain uses TRBV5-1 with TRBJ1-5; possible D gene TRBD1, 5 bases. Germline assignment: CDR1 SGHRS and CDR2 YFSETQ. V lost 7 bases to trimming and J lost 7 bases, with 21 bases between them. The CDR3 contains 15 residues. For the CDR3, the DNA is TGCGCCAGCCCGAAGGTCGGGGGAGAGTGCCAGCCCCAGCATTTT. Protein sequence: CASPKVGGECQPQHF.

This clone was found once. The CDR3 spells CATSDPAGDTQYF. The CDR3, as DNA: TGTGCCACCTCCGACCCTGCTGGAGATACGCAGTATTTT. The chain is built from TRBV6-5 and TRBJ2-3; no reliable D call. CDR1 MNHEY and CDR2 SVGAGI come from the germline V gene. The germline V and J ends were trimmed by 10 bases and 5 bases, with 16 bases remaining between them. This CDR3 spans 13 amino acids.

The chain couples TRBV9 to TRBJ2-4; D might be TRBD1 (6 bases). Germline loops: CDR1 SGDLS, CDR2 YYNGEE. The length of the CDR3 is 17 residues. Trimming removed 0 bases at V and 2 bases at J, with 15 bases between. CDR3 in DNA: TGTGCCAGCAGCGTAGGAGACAGGTTCACTTCCAAAAACATTCAGTACTTC. This translates into CASSVGDRFTSKNIQYF. Using reference TRBV9 and TRBJ2-4 for the parts outside the CDR3, the full variable domain is DSGVTQTPKHLITATGQRVTLRCSPRSGDLSVYWYQQSLDQGLQFLIQYYNGEERAKGNILERFSAQQFPDLHSELNLSSLELGDSALYFCASSVGDRFTSKNIQYFGAGTRLSVL.

The CDR3 DNA sequence: TGCGCCAGCAGCCAAGTGTCTAACCCCGAGCAGTTCTTC. It yields the protein CASSQVSNPEQFF. The genes are TRBV4-1 and TRBJ2-1; D is uncertain. Trimming cost V 1 base and J 10 bases, with 11 bases left between them. The CDR3 loop spans 13 amino acids. From germline, CDR1 is MGHRA and CDR2 YSYEKL.